The clone carrying this TCR beta chain was picked up a small number of times. Researchers ran the PCR with 60 Vbeta and 13 Jbeta primers. Per the original methods: Later, 80 million or so unique TCR beta chains were counted in an analysis, and about 10 million of them were shared. Clones were read by immunoSEQ multiplex PCR, and TCRdb kept only the in-frame ones, dropping some. V, J and clone size are taken as reported in that table, and D and trimming were inferred from the DNA itself. Of some 74,000 clones in the sample, 65% to 70% are singletons; the top ten hold roughly 20%. Trimming at V came to 6 bases and at J to 2 bases, leaving 3 bases not matched to a gene. This CDR3 is 13 amino acids long. Germline V gives CDR1 SQVTM, CDR2 ANQGSEA. This specimen belongs to a study of cytomegalovirus exposure and HLA in healthy donors. As for the study in general: An early release of data contained approximately 85 million unique TCRs, which came from HLA-typed donors.

This clonotype originated in a man aged 40-55 years in good health and CMV-seropositive. The chain couples TRBV29-1 to TRBJ2-1; 8 nucleotides match TRBD1. What was sequenced was PBMCs. The CDR3 DNA reads as TGCAGCGTCCGGGACAGGCCCTACAATGAGCAGTTCTTC. Its protein is CSVRDRPYNEQFF.